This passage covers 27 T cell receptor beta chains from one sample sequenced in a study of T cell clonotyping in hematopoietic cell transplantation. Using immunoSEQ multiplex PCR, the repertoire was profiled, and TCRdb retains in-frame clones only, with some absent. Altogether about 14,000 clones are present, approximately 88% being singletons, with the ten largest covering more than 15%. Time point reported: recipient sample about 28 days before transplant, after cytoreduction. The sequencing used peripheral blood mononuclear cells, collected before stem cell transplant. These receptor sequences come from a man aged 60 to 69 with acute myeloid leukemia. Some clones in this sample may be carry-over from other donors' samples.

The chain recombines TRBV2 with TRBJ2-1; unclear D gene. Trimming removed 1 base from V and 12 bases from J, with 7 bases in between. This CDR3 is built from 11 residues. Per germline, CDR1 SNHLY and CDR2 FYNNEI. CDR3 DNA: TGTGCCAGCAGTGAAGACCCTCGGCAGTTCTTC. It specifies CASSEDPRQFF.

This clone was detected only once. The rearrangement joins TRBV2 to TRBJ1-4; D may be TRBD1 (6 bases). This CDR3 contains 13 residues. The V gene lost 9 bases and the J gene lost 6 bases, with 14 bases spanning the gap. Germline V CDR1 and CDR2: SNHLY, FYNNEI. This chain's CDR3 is CASSQGRDEKLFF. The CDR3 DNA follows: TGTGCCAGTTCCCAGGGGAGGGATGAAAAACTGTTTTTT.

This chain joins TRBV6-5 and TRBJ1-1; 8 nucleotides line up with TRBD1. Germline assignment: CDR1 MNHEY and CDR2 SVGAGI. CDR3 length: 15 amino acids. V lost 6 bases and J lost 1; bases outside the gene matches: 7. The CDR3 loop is CASRFRGLGNTEAFF. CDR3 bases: TGTGCCAGCAGGTTCAGGGGGCTCGGGAACACTGAAGCTTTCTTT.

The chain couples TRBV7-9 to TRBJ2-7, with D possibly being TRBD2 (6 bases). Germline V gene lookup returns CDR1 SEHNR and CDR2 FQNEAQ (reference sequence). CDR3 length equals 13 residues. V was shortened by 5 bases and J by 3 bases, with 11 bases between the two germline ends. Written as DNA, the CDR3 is TGTGCCAGCAGCGCCCCCGGGGGCTACGAGCAGTACTTC. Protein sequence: CASSAPGGYEQYF.

The CDR3 here is CAISESVVGGTNEKLFF. The CDR3 nucleotides read TGTGCCATCAGTGAGTCAGTTGTTGGGGGAACTAATGAAAAACTGTTTTTT. The rearrangement links TRBV10-3 to TRBJ1-4; tentatively, D is TRBD1 (5 bases). V was trimmed by 0 bases and J by 1 base, leaving 12 bases between them. Germline V CDR1 and CDR2: ENHRY, SYGVKD. This CDR3 has 17 residues.

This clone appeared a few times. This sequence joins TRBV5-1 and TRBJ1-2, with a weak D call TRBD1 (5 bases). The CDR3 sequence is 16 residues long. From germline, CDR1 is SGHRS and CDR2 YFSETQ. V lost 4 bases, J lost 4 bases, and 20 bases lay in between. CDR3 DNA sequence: TGCGCCAGCAGCGCACAATCATCAGGGACCCGCTATGGCTACACCTTC. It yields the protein CASSAQSSGTRYGYTF.

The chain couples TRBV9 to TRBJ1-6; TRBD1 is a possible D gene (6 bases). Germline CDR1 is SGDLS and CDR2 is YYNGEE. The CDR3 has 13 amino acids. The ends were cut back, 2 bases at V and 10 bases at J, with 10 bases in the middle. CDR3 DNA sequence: TGTGCCAGCAGCGTGCTACAGGGATCACCCCTCCACTTT. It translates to CASSVLQGSPLHF.

The CDR3 DNA is TGTGCCAGCAGCCGCCAGGGGGGGCCTGTTGACACCGGGGAGCTGTTTTTT. Protein product: CASSRQGGPVDTGELFF. This chain links TRBV4-2 with TRBJ2-2; perhaps D is TRBD1 or TRBD2 (7 bases each). The V and J ends lost 4 bases and 3 bases respectively, with 18 bases between them. Germline V lookup: CDR1 LGHNA, CDR2 YNFKEQ. The CDR3 has 17 residues.

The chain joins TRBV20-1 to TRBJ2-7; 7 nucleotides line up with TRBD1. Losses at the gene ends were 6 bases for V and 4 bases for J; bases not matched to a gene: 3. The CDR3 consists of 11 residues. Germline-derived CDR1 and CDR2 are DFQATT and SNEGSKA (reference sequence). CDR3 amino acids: CSANRGYEQYF. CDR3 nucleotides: TGCAGTGCAAACAGGGGATACGAGCAGTACTTC.

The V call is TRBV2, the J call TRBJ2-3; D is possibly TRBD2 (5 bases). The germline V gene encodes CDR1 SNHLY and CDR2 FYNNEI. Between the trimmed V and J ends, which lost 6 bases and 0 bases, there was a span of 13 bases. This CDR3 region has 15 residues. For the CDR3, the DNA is TGTGCCAGCAGGCTGTCTAGCCCTAGCACAGATACGCAGTATTTT. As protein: CASRLSSPSTDTQYF.

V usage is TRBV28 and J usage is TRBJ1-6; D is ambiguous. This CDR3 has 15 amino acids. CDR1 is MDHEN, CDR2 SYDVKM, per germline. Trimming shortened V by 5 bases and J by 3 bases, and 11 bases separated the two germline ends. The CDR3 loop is CASSPGPLYNSPLHF. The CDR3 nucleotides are TGTGCCAGCAGTCCCGGGCCCCTCTATAATTCACCCCTCCACTTT.

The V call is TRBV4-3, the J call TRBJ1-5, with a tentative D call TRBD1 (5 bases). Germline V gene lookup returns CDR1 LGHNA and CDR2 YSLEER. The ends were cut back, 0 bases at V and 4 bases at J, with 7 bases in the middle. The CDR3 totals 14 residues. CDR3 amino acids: CASSQDRGNQPQHF. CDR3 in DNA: TGCGCCAGCAGCCAAGATCGGGGGAATCAGCCCCAGCATTTT.

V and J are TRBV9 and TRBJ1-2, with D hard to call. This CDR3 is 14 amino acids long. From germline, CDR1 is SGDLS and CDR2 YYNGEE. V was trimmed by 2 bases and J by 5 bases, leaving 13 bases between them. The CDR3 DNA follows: TGTGCCAGCAGCGTTGAAAACGGGTTTTATGGCTACACCTTC. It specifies CASSVENGFYGYTF.

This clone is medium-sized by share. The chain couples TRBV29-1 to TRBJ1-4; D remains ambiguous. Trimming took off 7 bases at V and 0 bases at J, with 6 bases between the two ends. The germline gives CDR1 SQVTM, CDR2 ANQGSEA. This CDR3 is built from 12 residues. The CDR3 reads CSGGATNEKLFF. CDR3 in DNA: TGCAGCGGTGGGGCAACTAATGAAAAACTGTTTTTT.

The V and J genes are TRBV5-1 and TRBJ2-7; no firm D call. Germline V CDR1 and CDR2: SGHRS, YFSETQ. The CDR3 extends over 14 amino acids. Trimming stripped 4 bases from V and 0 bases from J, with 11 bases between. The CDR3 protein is CASSVPETSYEQYF. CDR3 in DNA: TGCGCCAGCAGCGTACCAGAGACCTCCTACGAGCAGTACTTC. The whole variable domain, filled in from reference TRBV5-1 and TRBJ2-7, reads KAGVTQTPRYLIKTRGQQVTLSCSPISGHRSVSWYQQTPGQGLQFLFEYFSETQRNKGNFPGRFSGRQFSNSRSEMNVSTLELGDSALYLCASSVPETSYEQYFGPGTRLTVT.

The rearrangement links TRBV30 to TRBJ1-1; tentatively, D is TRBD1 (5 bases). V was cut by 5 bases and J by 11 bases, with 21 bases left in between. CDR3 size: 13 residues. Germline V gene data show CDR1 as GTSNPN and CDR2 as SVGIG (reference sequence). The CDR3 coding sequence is TGTGCCTGGCACAGGCGTCGAGTCTCTGGTGCTTTCTTT. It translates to CAWHRRRVSGAFF.

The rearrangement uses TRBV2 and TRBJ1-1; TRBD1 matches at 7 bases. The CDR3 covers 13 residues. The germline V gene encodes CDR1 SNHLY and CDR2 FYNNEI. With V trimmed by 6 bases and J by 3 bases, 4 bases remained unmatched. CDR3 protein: CASSDTGDTEAFF. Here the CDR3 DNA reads TGTGCCAGCAGCGATACAGGGGACACTGAAGCTTTCTTT.

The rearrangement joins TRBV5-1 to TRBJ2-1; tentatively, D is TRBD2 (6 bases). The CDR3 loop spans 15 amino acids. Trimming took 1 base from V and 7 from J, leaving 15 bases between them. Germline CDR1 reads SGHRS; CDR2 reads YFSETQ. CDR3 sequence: CASSLRPGDGNEQFF. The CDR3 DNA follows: TGCGCCAGCAGCTTGCGTCCGGGGGATGGTAATGAGCAGTTCTTC. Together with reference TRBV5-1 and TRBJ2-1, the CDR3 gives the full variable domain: KAGVTQTPRYLIKTRGQQVTLSCSPISGHRSVSWYQQTPGQGLQFLFEYFSETQRNKGNFPGRFSGRQFSNSRSEMNVSTLELGDSALYLCASSLRPGDGNEQFFGPGTRLTVL.

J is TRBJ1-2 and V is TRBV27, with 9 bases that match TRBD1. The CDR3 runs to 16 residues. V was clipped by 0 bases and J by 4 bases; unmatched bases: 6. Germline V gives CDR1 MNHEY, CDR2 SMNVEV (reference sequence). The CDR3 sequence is CASSLSYGDRVYGYTF. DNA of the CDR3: TGTGCCAGCAGTTTATCATATGGGGACAGGGTCTATGGCTACACCTTC.

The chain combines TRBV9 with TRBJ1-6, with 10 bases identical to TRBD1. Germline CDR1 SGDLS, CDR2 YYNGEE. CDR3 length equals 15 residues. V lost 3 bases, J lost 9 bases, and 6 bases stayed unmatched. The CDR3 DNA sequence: TGTGCCAGCAGCGCCACCGGGACAGGGGTTTCACCCCTCCACTTT. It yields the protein CASSATGTGVSPLHF.

CDR3 in DNA: TGCGCCAGCAGCCGGACGACAGGGGGCAACGAGCAGTACTTC. Amino acids: CASSRTTGGNEQYF. The V and J genes are TRBV5-1 and TRBJ2-7; 10 bases fit TRBD1. The CDR3 is made up of 14 amino acids. V lost 4 bases and J lost 5; bases outside the gene matches: 6. Germline CDR1 and CDR2: SGHRS and YFSETQ.

The CDR3 loop is CASRYPGPQHF. As DNA, the CDR3 is TGTGCCAGCAGATATCCGGGGCCCCAGCATTTT. The chain carries TRBV6-1 and TRBJ1-5; unclear D gene. The CDR3 loop spans 11 amino acids. Germline loops: CDR1 MNHNS, CDR2 SASEGT. V shed 6 bases and J shed 9 bases, with 9 bases lying between them.

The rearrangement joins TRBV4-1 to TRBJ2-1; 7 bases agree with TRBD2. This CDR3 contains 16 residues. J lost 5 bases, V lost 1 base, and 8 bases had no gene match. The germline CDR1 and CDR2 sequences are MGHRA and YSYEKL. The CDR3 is CASSQGGSGLDNEQFF. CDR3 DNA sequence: TGCGCCAGCAGCCAAGGCGGGAGTGGGTTGGACAATGAGCAGTTCTTC.

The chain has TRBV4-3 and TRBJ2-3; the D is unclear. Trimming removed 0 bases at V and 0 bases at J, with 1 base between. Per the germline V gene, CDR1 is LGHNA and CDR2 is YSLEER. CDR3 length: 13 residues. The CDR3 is CASSQDSTDTQYF. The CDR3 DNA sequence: TGCGCCAGCAGCCAAGACAGCACAGATACGCAGTATTTT.

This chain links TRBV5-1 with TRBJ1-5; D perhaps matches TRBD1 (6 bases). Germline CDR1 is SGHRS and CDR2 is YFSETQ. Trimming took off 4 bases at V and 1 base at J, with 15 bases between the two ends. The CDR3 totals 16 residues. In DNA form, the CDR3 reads TGCGCCAGCAGCCGGTCGGGAACAGGGAGCAATCAGCCCCAGCATTTT. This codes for CASSRSGTGSNQPQHF. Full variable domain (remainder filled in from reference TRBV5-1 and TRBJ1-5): KAGVTQTPRYLIKTRGQQVTLSCSPISGHRSVSWYQQTPGQGLQFLFEYFSETQRNKGNFPGRFSGRQFSNSRSEMNVSTLELGDSALYLCASSRSGTGSNQPQHFGDGTRLSIL.

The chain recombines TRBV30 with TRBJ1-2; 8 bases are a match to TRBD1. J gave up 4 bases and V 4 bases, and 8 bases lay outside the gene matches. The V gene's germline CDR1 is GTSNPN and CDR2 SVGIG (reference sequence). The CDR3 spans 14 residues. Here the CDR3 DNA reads TGTGCCTGGATTGGACAGGGTGGCATCTATGGCTACACCTTC. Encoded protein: CAWIGQGGIYGYTF.

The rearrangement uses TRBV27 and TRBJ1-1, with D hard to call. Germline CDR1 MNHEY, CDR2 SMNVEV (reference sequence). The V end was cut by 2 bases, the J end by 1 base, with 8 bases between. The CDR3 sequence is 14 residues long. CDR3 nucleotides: TGTGCCAGCAGTTTAACAGCCACGAACACTGAAGCTTTCTTT. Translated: CASSLTATNTEAFF.